This T cell receptor beta chain was observed in a study of blood T cell repertoires in COVID-19. Per the germline V gene, CDR1 is MGHDK and CDR2 is SYGVNS. CDR3 length: 17 amino acids. V gave up 4 bases and J gave up 6 bases, with 21 bases separating them. Here immunoSEQ multiplex PCR was the method, and the copy in TCRdb shows in-frame clones only, minus some. The sample contains more than 200,000 clones, around 84% of which appear only once. The table lists this clone with a count of one. Material: peripheral blood. The chain has TRBV25-1 and TRBJ2-2; D might be TRBD2 (7 bases). This clonotype originated in a woman aged 55-75 years with COVID-19, enrolled during active disease. The CDR3 loop is CASSARLGGRGAGELFF. The CDR3 bases are TGTGCCAGCAGTGCCAGGTTGGGGGGGCGCGGTGCCGGGGAGCTGTTTTTT. Combining the CDR3 with reference TRBV25-1 and TRBJ2-2 gives the whole variable domain EADIYQTPRYLVIGTGKKITLECSQTMGHDKMYWYQQDPGMELHLIHYSYGVNSTEKGDLSSESTVSRIRTEHFPLTLESARPSHTSQYLCASSARLGGRGAGELFFGEGSRLTVL.